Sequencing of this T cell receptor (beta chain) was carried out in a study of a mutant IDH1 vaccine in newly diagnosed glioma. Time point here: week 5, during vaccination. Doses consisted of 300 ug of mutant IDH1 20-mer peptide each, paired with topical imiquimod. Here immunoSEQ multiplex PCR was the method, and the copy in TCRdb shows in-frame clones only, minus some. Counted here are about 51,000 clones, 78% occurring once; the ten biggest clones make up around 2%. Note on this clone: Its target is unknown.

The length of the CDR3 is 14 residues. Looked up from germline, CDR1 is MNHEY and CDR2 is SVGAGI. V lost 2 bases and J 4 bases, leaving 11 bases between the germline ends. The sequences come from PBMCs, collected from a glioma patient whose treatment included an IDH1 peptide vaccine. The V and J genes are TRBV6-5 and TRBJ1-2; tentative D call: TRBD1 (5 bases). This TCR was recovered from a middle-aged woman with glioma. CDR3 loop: CASSYGQGSYGYTF. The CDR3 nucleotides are TGTGCCAGCAGTTACGGTCAGGGCTCCTATGGCTACACCTTC.